This TCR beta chain was retrieved from a study of blood T cell repertoires in COVID-19. TCRdb keeps only in-frame clones here, not all; method: immunoSEQ multiplex PCR. Among roughly 100,000 clones, roughly 90% were seen once, and the ten largest hold approximately 18%. This CDR3 is 12 amino acids long. V dropped 0 bases and J dropped 7 bases, with 6 bases sitting between them. The germline gives CDR1 LGHDT, CDR2 YNNKEL (reference sequence). The sequencing input was peripheral blood. This receptor was obtained from a woman at least 80 years old with acute or convalescent COVID-19. This chain uses TRBV3-1 (or the pseudogene TRBV3-2) with TRBJ2-5; weak D call: TRBD1 (5 bases). The CDR3 region is CASSQDRGTQYF. CDR3 sequence (DNA): TGTGCCAGCAGCCAAGATAGGGGGACCCAGTACTTC.